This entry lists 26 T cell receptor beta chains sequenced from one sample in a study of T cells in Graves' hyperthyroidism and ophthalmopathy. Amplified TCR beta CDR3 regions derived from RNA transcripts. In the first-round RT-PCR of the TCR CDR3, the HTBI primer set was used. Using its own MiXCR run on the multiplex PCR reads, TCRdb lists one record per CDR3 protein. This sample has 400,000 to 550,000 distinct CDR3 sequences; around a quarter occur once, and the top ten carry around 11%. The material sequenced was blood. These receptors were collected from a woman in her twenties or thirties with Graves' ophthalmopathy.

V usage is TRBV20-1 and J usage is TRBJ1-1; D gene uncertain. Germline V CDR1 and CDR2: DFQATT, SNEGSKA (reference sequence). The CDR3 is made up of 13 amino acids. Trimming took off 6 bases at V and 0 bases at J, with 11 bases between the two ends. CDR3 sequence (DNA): TGCAGTGCCGGCGGCAGGCTGAACACTGAAGCTTTCTTT. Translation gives CSAGGRLNTEAFF.

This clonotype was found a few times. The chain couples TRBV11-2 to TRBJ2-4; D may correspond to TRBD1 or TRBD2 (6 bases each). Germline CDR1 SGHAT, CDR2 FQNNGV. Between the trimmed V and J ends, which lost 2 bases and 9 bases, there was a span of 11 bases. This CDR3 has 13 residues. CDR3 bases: TGTGCCAGCAGCTTATTAGGGGGAGGCATTCAGTACTTC. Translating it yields CASSLLGGGIQYF.

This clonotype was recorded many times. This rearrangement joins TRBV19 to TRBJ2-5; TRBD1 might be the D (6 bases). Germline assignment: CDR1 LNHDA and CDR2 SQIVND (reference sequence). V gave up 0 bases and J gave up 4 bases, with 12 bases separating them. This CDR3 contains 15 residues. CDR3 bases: TGTGCCAGTAGTATAGAGCAGGGGAGTAGAGAGACCCAGTACTTC. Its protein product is CASSIEQGSRETQYF.

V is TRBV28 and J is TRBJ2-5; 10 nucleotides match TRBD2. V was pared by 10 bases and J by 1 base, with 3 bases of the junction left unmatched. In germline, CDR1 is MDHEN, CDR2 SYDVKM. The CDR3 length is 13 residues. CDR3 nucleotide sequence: TGTGCCATCGGGACTAGCGTCCAAGAGACCCAGTACTTC. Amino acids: CAIGTSVQETQYF.

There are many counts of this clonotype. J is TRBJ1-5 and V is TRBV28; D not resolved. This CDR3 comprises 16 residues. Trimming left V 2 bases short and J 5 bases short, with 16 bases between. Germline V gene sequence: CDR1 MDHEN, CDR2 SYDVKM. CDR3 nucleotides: TGTGCCAGCAGTTTAATGCCCCTGACTGCCTATCAGCCCCAGCATTTT. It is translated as CASSLMPLTAYQPQHF. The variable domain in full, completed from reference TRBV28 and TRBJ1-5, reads DVKVTQSSRYLVKRTGEKVFLECVQDMDHENMFWYRQDPGLGLRLIYFSYDVKMKEKGDIPEGYSVSREKKERFSLILESASTNQTSMYLCASSLMPLTAYQPQHFGDGTRLSIL.

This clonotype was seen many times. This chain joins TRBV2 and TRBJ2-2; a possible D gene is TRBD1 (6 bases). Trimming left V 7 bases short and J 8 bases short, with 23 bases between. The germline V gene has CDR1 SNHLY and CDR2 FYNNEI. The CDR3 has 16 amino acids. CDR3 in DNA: TGTGCCAGCATGGGGGCAGGGTTACTGCCCGCGGGGGAGCTGTTTTTT. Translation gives CASMGAGLLPAGELFF. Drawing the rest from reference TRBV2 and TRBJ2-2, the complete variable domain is EPEVTQTPSHQVTQMGQEVILRCVPISNHLYFYWYRQILGQKVEFLVSFYNNEISEKSEIFDDQFSVERPDGSNFTLKIRSTKLEDSAMYFCASMGAGLLPAGELFFGEGSRLTVL.

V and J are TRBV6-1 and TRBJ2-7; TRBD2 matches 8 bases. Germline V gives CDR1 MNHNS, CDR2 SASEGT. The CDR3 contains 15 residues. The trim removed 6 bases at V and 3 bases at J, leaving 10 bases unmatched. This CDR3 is CASSLSGRELYEQYF. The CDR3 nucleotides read TGTGCCAGCAGCCTGAGCGGGAGAGAACTCTACGAGCAGTACTTC.

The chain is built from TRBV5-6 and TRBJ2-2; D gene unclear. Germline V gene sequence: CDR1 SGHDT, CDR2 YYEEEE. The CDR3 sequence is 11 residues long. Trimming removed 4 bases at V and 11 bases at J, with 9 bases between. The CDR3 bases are TGTGCCAGCAGCCGGACGGCCGAGCTGTTTTTT. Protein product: CASSRTAELFF.

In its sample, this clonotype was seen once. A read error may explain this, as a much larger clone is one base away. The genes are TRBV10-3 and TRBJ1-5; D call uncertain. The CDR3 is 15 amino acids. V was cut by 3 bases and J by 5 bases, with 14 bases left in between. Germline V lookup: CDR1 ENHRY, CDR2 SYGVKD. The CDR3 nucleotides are TGTGCCATCAGTGAATTGGGAATATACGATCAGCCCCAGCATTTT. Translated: CAISELGIYDQPQHF.

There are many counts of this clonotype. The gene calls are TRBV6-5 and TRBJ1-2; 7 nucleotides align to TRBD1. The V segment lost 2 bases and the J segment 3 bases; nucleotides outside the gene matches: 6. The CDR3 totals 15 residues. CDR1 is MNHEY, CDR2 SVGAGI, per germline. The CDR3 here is CASSYETGNHYGYTF. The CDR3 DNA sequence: TGTGCCAGCAGTTACGAGACAGGGAATCACTATGGCTACACCTTC.

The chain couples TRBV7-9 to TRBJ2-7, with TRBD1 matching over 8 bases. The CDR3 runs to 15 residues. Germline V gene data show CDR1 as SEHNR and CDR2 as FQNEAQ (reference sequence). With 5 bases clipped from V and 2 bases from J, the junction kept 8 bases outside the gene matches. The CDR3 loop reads CASSRIQGATYEQYF. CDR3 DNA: TGTGCCAGCAGCCGTATCCAGGGGGCGACCTACGAGCAGTACTTC.

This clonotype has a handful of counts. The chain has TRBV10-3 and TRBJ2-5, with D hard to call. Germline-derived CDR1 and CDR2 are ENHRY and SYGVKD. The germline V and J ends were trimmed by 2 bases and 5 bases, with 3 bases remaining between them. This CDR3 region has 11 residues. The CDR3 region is CAISEQETQYF. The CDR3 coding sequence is TGTGCCATCAGTGAGCAGGAGACCCAGTACTTC.

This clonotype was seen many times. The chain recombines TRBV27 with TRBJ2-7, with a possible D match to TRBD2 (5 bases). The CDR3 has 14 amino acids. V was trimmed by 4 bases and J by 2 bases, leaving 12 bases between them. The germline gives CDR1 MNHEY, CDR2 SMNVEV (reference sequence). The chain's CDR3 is CASSSESGPYEQYF. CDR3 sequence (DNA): TGTGCCAGCAGTTCTGAGAGCGGCCCCTACGAGCAGTACTTC.

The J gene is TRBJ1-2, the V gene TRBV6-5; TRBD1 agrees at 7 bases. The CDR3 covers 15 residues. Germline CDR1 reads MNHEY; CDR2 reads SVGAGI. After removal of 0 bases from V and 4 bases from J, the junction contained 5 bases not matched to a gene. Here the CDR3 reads CASSYSGTAGYGYTF. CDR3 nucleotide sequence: TGTGCCAGCAGTTACTCAGGGACAGCGGGCTATGGCTACACCTTC.

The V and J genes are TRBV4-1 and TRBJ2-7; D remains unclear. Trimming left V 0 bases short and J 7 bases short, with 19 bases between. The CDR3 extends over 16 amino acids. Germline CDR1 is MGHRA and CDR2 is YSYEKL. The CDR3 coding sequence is TGCGCCAGCAGCCAAGAGGACCGCGAATCGGTGGAGGAGCAGTACTTC. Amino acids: CASSQEDRESVEEQYF.

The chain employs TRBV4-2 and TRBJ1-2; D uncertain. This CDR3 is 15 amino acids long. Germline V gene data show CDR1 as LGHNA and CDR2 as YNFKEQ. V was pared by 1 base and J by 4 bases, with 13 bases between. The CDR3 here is CASSQVGEVGYGYTF. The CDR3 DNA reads TGTGCCAGCAGCCAAGTTGGGGAAGTCGGCTATGGCTACACCTTC.

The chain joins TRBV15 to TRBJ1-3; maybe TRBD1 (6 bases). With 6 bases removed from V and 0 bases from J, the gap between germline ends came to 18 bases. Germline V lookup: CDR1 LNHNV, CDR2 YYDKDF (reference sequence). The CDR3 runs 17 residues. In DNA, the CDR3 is TGTGCCACCAGTCGACGAGGGGGGAGATTCTCTGGAAACACCATATATTTT. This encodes CATSRRGGRFSGNTIYF.

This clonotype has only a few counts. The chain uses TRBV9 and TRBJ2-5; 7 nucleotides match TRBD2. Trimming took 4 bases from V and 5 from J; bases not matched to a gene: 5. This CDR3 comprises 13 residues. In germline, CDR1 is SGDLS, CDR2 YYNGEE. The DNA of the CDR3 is TGTGCCAGCAGCCTCAGCGGGATCGAGACCCAGTACTTC. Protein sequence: CASSLSGIETQYF.

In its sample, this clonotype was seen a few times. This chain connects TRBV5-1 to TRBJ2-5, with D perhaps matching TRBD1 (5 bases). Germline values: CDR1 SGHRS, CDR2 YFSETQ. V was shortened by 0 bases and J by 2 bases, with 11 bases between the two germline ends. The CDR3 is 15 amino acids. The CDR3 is CASSLGGVDQETQYF. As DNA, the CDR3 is TGCGCCAGCAGCTTGGGGGGCGTAGATCAAGAGACCCAGTACTTC.

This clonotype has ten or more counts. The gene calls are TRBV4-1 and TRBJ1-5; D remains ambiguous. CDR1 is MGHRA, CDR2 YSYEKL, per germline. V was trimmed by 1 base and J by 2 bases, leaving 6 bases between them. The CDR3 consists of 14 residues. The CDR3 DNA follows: TGCGCCAGCAGCCAAGTGGAGGGCAATCAGCCCCAGCATTTT. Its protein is CASSQVEGNQPQHF.

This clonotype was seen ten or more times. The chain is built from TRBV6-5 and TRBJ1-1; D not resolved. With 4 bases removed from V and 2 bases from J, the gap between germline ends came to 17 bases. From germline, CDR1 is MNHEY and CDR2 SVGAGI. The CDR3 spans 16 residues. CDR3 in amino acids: CASSSTATLSNTEAFF. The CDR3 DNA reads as TGTGCCAGCAGTTCCACAGCGACCTTATCTAACACTGAAGCTTTCTTT.

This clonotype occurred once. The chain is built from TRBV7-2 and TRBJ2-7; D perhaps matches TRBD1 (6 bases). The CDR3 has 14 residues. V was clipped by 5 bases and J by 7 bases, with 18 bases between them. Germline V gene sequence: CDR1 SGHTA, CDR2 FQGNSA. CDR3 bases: TGTGCCAGCAGCCCAGGGACGGGCACAGGGGAGCAGTACTTC. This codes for CASSPGTGTGEQYF.

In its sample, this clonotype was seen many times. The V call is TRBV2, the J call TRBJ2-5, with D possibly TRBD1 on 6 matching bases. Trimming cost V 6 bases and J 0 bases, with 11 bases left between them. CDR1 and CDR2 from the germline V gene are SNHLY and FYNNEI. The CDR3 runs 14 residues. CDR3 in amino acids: CASRQGRHQETQYF. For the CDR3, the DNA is TGTGCCAGCAGACAGGGTCGGCACCAAGAGACCCAGTACTTC. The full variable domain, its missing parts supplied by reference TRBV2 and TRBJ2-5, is EPEVTQTPSHQVTQMGQEVILRCVPISNHLYFYWYRQILGQKVEFLVSFYNNEISEKSEIFDDQFSVERPDGSNFTLKIRSTKLEDSAMYFCASRQGRHQETQYFGPGTRLLVL.

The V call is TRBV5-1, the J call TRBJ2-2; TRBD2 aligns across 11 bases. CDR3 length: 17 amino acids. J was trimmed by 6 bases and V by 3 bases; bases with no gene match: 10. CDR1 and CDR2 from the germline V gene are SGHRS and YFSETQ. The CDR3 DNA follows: TGCGCCAGCAGCTCCACCGTAGCGGGGGGGCTGGCCGGGGAGCTGTTTTTT. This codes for CASSSTVAGGLAGELFF.

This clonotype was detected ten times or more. CDR3 in DNA: TGCGCCAGCAGCTCGCCGGGGGCTGGGGCCAACGTCCTGACTTTC. It yields the protein CASSSPGAGANVLTF. This chain connects TRBV5-1 to TRBJ2-6, with a weak D call TRBD2 (6 bases). The CDR3 is made up of 15 amino acids. Trimming left V 3 bases short and J 2 bases short, with 9 bases between. CDR1 is SGHRS, CDR2 YFSETQ, per germline.

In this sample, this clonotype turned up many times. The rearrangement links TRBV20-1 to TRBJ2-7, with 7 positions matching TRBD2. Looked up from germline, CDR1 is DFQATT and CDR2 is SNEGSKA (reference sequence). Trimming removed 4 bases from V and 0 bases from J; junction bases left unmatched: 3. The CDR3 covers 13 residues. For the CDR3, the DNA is TGCAGTGCTATTGGGGGGGTCTCCTACGAGCAGTACTTC. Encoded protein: CSAIGGVSYEQYF.